A single sample gave rise to the 23 T cell receptor beta chains below, sequenced in a study of CD8+ T cells in alopecia areata. Investigators isolated RNA and reverse transcribed it into cDNA to act as the sequencing template. Assay used: immunoSEQ multiplex PCR; TCRdb lists only in-frame clones, some missing. The repertoire holds roughly 250,000 clones, around two thirds seen once, with 1.2% in the top ten. The sequencing used CD4+ T cells sorted from blood, collected at week 0. All receptors derive from a human donor with alopecia areata.

The chain's CDR3 is CASSYVLGGQPQHF. CDR3 DNA: TGTGCCAGCAGTTACGTGCTGGGAGGGCAGCCCCAGCATTTT. The V call is TRBV6-5, the J call TRBJ1-5; no clear D. This CDR3 region has 14 residues. V lost 2 bases and J 7 bases, leaving 12 bases between the germline ends. Germline-derived CDR1 and CDR2 are MNHEY and SVGAGI.

V is TRBV18 and J is TRBJ1-5, with no clear D. This CDR3 contains 14 residues. Germline CDR1 reads KGHSH; CDR2 reads LQKENI. Trimming left V 3 bases short and J 3 bases short, with 9 bases between. The CDR3 nucleotides read TGTGCCAGCTCACCTAGGGCAGACAATCAGCCCCAGCATTTT. This codes for CASSPRADNQPQHF. Drawing the rest from reference TRBV18 and TRBJ1-5, the complete variable domain is NAGVMQNPRHLVRRRGQEARLRCSPMKGHSHVYWYRQLPEEGLKFMVYLQKENIIDESGMPKERFSAEFPKEGPSILRIQQVVRGDSAAYFCASSPRADNQPQHFGDGTRLSIL.

The V gene is TRBV2, the J gene TRBJ2-3; 8 bases align to TRBD1. The V and J ends lost 5 bases and 6 bases, in that order; junction bases with no gene match: 10. Germline loops: CDR1 SNHLY, CDR2 FYNNEI. The CDR3 covers 15 residues. The CDR3 region is CASSLLGTGLDTQYF. DNA for the CDR3: TGTGCCAGCAGTCTCCTGGGGACAGGATTGGATACGCAGTATTTT.

The chain has TRBV2 and TRBJ2-4, with D possibly being TRBD2 (6 bases). This CDR3 is built from 14 residues. Germline V CDR1 and CDR2: SNHLY, FYNNEI. V gave up 4 bases and J gave up 5 bases, with 12 bases separating them. The CDR3 sequence: CASSGVGGQNIQYF. CDR3 nucleotide sequence: TGTGCCAGCAGTGGGGTTGGAGGGCAAAACATTCAGTACTTC. Using reference TRBV2 and TRBJ2-4 for the parts outside the CDR3, the full variable domain is EPEVTQTPSHQVTQMGQEVILRCVPISNHLYFYWYRQILGQKVEFLVSFYNNEISEKSEIFDDQFSVERPDGSNFTLKIRSTKLEDSAMYFCASSGVGGQNIQYFGAGTRLSVL.

V and J are TRBV30 and TRBJ2-1; D perhaps matches TRBD2 (5 bases). V was cut by 3 bases and J by 0 bases, with 9 bases left in between. This CDR3 has 14 residues. CDR1 and CDR2 from the germline V gene are GTSNPN and SVGIG (reference sequence). The CDR3 DNA sequence: TGTGCCTGGAGATTCGGGGTCTCCTACAATGAGCAGTTCTTC. Protein product: CAWRFGVSYNEQFF.

In this sample, this clone turned up a few times. This chain uses TRBV2 with TRBJ2-5, with a possible D match to TRBD2 (6 bases). CDR1 is SNHLY and CDR2 is FYNNEI in the germline V gene. The CDR3 sequence is 12 residues long. V lost 4 bases and J 5 bases, leaving 8 bases between the germline ends. Here the CDR3 DNA reads TGTGCCAGCAGTGCGGGGAGGGAGACCCAGTACTTC. This gives the protein CASSAGRETQYF.

This clone was detected only a few times. V gene TRBV7-2 combines with J gene TRBJ1-1; D possibly corresponds to TRBD1 (6 bases). Germline values: CDR1 SGHTA, CDR2 FQGNSA. V was trimmed by 1 base and J by 6 bases, leaving 18 bases between them. The CDR3 has 16 residues. The CDR3 protein is CASSLVGQGIAAEAFF. CDR3 sequence (DNA): TGTGCCAGCAGCTTAGTAGGGCAGGGGATCGCCGCTGAAGCTTTCTTT.

This rearrangement joins TRBV19 to TRBJ1-2; 7 positions match TRBD1. The CDR3 totals 15 residues. CDR1 LNHDA and CDR2 SQIVND come from the germline V gene (reference sequence). The V gene end was trimmed by 7 bases and the J gene end by 7 bases; junction bases not matched to a gene: 15. The CDR3 nucleotides are TGTGCCAGTAAGGCCCCGACAGGGCCGGCAAGTGGCTACACCTTC. As protein: CASKAPTGPASGYTF.

The chain employs TRBV11-2 and TRBJ2-1, with 7 bases matching TRBD1. Germline CDR1 reads SGHAT; CDR2 reads FQNNGV. CDR3 length: 16 residues. V lost 1 base and J lost 8; bases outside the gene matches: 11. CDR3: CASSLGINRGRHEQFF. CDR3 DNA sequence: TGTGCCAGCAGCTTAGGAATAAACAGGGGAAGGCATGAGCAGTTCTTC.

The V call is TRBV5-4, the J call TRBJ2-3; D might be TRBD2 (6 bases). Germline V gene data show CDR1 as SGHNT and CDR2 as YYREEE (reference sequence). The germline V and J ends were trimmed by 4 bases and 1 base, with 16 bases remaining between them. The length of the CDR3 is 16 residues. CDR3 in amino acids: CASSGGGSFGTDTQYF. CDR3 in DNA: TGTGCCAGCAGCGGTGGAGGGTCCTTCGGCACAGATACGCAGTATTTT. The whole variable domain, remainder taken from reference TRBV5-4 and TRBJ2-3, is ETGVTQSPTHLIKTRGQQVTLRCSSQSGHNTVSWYQQALGQGPQFIFQYYREEENGRGNFPPRFSGLQFPNYSSELNVNALELDDSALYLCASSGGGSFGTDTQYFGPGTRLTVL.

The gene calls are TRBV9 and TRBJ2-1; 7 nucleotides agree with TRBD2. This CDR3 has 13 residues. The junction had 11 bases not matched to a gene; V was cut back by 3 bases and J by 14 bases. Per germline, CDR1 SGDLS and CDR2 YYNGEE. The CDR3 sequence: CASSASRGEKKFF. The CDR3 DNA reads as TGTGCCAGCAGCGCCTCTCGGGGGGAGAAGAAGTTCTTC.

The CDR3 loop is CAWSLALETQYF. In nucleotides, the CDR3 is TGTGCCTGGAGTCTAGCCCTGGAGACCCAGTACTTC. This chain uses TRBV30 with TRBJ2-5, with D perhaps matching TRBD2 (5 bases). The CDR3 length is 12 residues. V lost 2 bases, J lost 5 bases, and 9 bases lay in between. Looked up from germline, CDR1 is GTSNPN and CDR2 is SVGIG (reference sequence).

This chain uses TRBV5-1 with TRBJ2-3; tentatively, D is TRBD1 (6 bases). V lost 1 base and J lost 6, with 12 bases in between. Germline-derived CDR1 and CDR2 are SGHRS and YFSETQ. There are 14 residues in the CDR3. Here the CDR3 reads CASSLQGFSDTQYF. The DNA of the CDR3 is TGCGCCAGCAGCTTGCAGGGGTTTTCGGATACGCAGTATTTT. The full variable domain, in which reference TRBV5-1 and TRBJ2-3 provide the parts outside the CDR3, is KAGVTQTPRYLIKTRGQQVTLSCSPISGHRSVSWYQQTPGQGLQFLFEYFSETQRNKGNFPGRFSGRQFSNSRSEMNVSTLELGDSALYLCASSLQGFSDTQYFGPGTRLTVL.

The chain combines TRBV19 with TRBJ1-1; D is possibly TRBD1 (5 bases). Germline lookup yields CDR1 LNHDA and CDR2 SQIVND (reference sequence). The germline V and J ends were trimmed by 9 bases and 4 bases, with 12 bases remaining between them. This CDR3 has 12 amino acids. The CDR3 DNA reads TGTGCCAGCCGGCGAGGGGTCACTGAAGCTTTCTTT. This encodes CASRRGVTEAFF.

This chain links TRBV30 with TRBJ1-2; D is unresolved. The CDR3 has 13 amino acids. CDR1 GTSNPN and CDR2 SVGIG come from the germline V gene (reference sequence). The ends were cut back, 0 bases at V and 9 bases at J, with 14 bases in the middle. The CDR3 here is CAWSVEGTGRYTF. The CDR3 DNA is TGTGCCTGGAGTGTCGAGGGCACGGGTCGCTACACCTTC.

The genes are TRBV11-3 and TRBJ2-3, with D perhaps being TRBD1 or TRBD2 (5 bases each). Per germline, CDR1 SGHNT and CDR2 YENEEA. This CDR3 is built from 13 residues. With 5 bases removed from V and 4 bases from J, the gap between germline ends came to 10 bases. The CDR3 here is CASSILGADTQYF. DNA for the CDR3: TGTGCCAGCAGCATCCTGGGGGCAGATACGCAGTATTTT.

The DNA for the CDR3 is TGTGCCAGCAGCTTGGTTCTGGGATATGAGCAGTTCTTC. This sequence encodes CASSLVLGYEQFF. V usage is TRBV5-5 and J usage is TRBJ2-1; D gene ambiguous. V lost 0 bases to trimming and J lost 8 bases, with 9 bases between them. Germline V CDR1 and CDR2: SGHKS, YYEKEE (reference sequence). This CDR3 has 13 residues.

This clone was observed a few times. The chain links TRBV9 to TRBJ2-5; TRBD2 agrees at 12 bases. Germline-derived CDR1 and CDR2 are SGDLS and YYNGEE. Trimming at V came to 4 bases and at J to 1 base, leaving 8 bases not matched to a gene. This CDR3 is built from 17 residues. Written as DNA, the CDR3 is TGTGCCAGCAGCCCTATAATGACTAGCGGGGGCCAAGAGACCCAGTACTTC. Protein product: CASSPIMTSGGQETQYF.

The chain combines TRBV30 with TRBJ2-3; 7 nucleotides match TRBD2. Germline trimming cut 3 bases from V and 3 bases from J; bases unmatched to any gene: 9. Germline V lookup: CDR1 GTSNPN, CDR2 SVGIG (reference sequence). The CDR3 loop spans 15 amino acids. The DNA for the CDR3 is TGTGCCTGGAGCCTCGGGGGGTTGACGACAGATACGCAGTATTTT. Translation: CAWSLGGLTTDTQYF.

This chain uses TRBV6-1 with TRBJ2-7; tentative D call: TRBD1 (6 bases). Deletions cut 0 bases from V and 2 bases from J, with 20 bases between. CDR1 and CDR2 from the germline V gene are MNHNS and SASEGT. The CDR3 has 18 residues. CDR3 nucleotide sequence: TGTGCCAGCAGTGAAGCGGGGGCTGGGTGGGCCGGAGCCTACGAGCAGTACTTC. This gives the protein CASSEAGAGWAGAYEQYF.

As regards this clone: This CDR3 is also generated by other DNA sequences in the sample. The chain carries TRBV29-1 and TRBJ2-5; a possible D gene is TRBD2 (5 bases). Germline V gene lookup returns CDR1 SQVTM and CDR2 ANQGSEA. V gave up 4 bases and J gave up 3 bases, with 9 bases separating them. The CDR3 extends over 12 amino acids. The CDR3 DNA reads TGCAGCGTTGGACGGGGTGAAGAGACCCAGTACTTC. It is translated as CSVGRGEETQYF.

The chain recombines TRBV5-1 with TRBJ1-2, with 7 bases fitting TRBD1. The germline CDR1 and CDR2 sequences are SGHRS and YFSETQ. After removal of 0 bases from V and 6 bases from J, the junction contained 2 bases not matched to a gene. The CDR3 is made up of 13 amino acids. CDR3: CASSLGQGDGYTF. The CDR3 DNA sequence: TGCGCCAGCAGCTTGGGACAGGGAGATGGCTACACCTTC.

The genes are TRBV29-1 and TRBJ1-2; TRBD1 matches at 9 bases. Germline V CDR1 and CDR2: SQVTM, ANQGSEA. The length of the CDR3 is 13 residues. J gave up 8 bases and V 4 bases, and 8 bases lay outside the gene matches. CDR3 in DNA: TGCAGCGTTGTAACACAGGGGGCGGGAGGCTACACCTTC. It is translated as CSVVTQGAGGYTF.